The clone carrying this T cell receptor (beta chain) was found once. V lost 3 bases to trimming and J lost 7 bases; unmatched junction nucleotides: 5. The CDR3 consists of 13 residues. The germline gives CDR1 MNHEY, CDR2 SMNVEV (reference sequence). The data derive from a study of PD-1 blockade in classical Hodgkin lymphoma. Clones were sequenced by immunoSEQ multiplex PCR, and TCRdb holds only the in-frame ones, with some missing. Of 75,000 to 100,000 clones detected, approximately 94% appear once; the ten largest clones hold around 2%. Time point in this sample: cycle 4 day 1 (C4D1), after about 6 weeks of nivolumab. Each patient relapsed following autologous stem cell transplantation, and prior brentuximab vedotin exposure differed.

This chain joins TRBV27 and TRBJ1-2; 7 bases are a match to TRBD1. The sample here was peripheral blood mononuclear cells (PBMCs), taken before the fourth cycle of nivolumab. This sequence originates from a human donor with classical Hodgkin lymphoma. For the CDR3, the DNA is TGTGCCAGCAGTTTTCGGACAGGCGCTGGCTACACCTTC. This gives the protein CASSFRTGAGYTF.